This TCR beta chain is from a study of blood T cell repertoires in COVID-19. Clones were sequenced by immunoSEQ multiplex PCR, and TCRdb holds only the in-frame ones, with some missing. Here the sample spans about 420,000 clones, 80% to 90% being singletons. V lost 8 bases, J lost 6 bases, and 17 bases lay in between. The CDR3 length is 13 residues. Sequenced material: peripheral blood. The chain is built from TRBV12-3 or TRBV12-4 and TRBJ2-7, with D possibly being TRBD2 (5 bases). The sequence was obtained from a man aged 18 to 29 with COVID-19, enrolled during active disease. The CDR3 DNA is TGTGCCAGCTCCTTCGGATCGGAGGTCGAGCAGTACTTC. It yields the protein CASSFGSEVEQYF.